The clone carrying this T cell receptor beta chain is a singleton in its sample. This entry belongs to a study of blood T cell repertoires in COVID-19. Study-level background: The United States, Italy and Spain provided the acute and convalescent COVID-19 samples.

V dropped 0 bases and J dropped 0; count of bases not matched to a gene: 12. The V gene's germline CDR1 is SGHRS and CDR2 YFSETQ. This CDR3 is built from 20 residues. Study processing details: Reference gene primer amplification gave nucleated cell count estimates. Clones were sequenced by immunoSEQ multiplex PCR, and TCRdb holds only the in-frame ones, with some missing. V and J calls and clone size are as listed in that table; D and trimming were resolved from the DNA. The repertoire holds 300,000 to 450,000 clones, around 92% seen once, with around 3% in the top ten. Patients in Seattle were enrolled during active infection, then followed longitudinally.

The sample comprised peripheral blood. The sequence was obtained from a woman in her thirties with COVID-19, enrolled during active disease. The chain joins TRBV5-1 to TRBJ2-1; 10 positions match TRBD2. The DNA for the CDR3 is TGCGCCAGCAGCTTGGCTCGGACTAGCGGACCCTCGGGCTCCTACAATGAGCAGTTCTTC. Residues: CASSLARTSGPSGSYNEQFF.